This TCR beta chain stems from a study of T cell changes during pregnancy in multiple sclerosis. This CDR3 is built from 14 residues. V gave up 3 bases and J gave up 4 bases; unmatched junction bases: 5. Germline V gives CDR1 SNHLY, CDR2 FYNNEI. The table came from immunoSEQ multiplex PCR; TCRdb's copy has only in-frame clones and leaves some out. The sample has 90,000 or so clones, 94% seen once; the top ten hold 1.5% to 2%. The chain has TRBV2 and TRBJ2-7; 8 positions agree with TRBD1. Material: peripheral blood, obtained after pregnancy. The sequence was collected from a female donor in good health, enrolled as a control in a pregnancy study. The CDR3 DNA follows: TGTGCCAGCAGTGATCAGGGGGCAGGTTACGAGCAGTACTTC. It yields the protein CASSDQGAGYEQYF.